This T cell receptor (beta chain) was profiled in a study of blood T cell repertoires in COVID-19. Study-wide background: PBMCs, B-cell-depleted T cells, or T cells were the source of the cDNA or gDNA that made up the material.

Method: immunoSEQ multiplex PCR; TCRdb's copy keeps in-frame clones and lacks some. Counted here are some 250,000 clones, 82% occurring once; the ten biggest clones make up roughly an eighth. Sequencing was performed on peripheral blood. The source is a woman between 55 and 75 years old with active or convalescent COVID-19.

This CDR3 reads CASSPLSGTAQETQYF. In DNA, the CDR3 is TGTGCCAGCTCACCACTGTCTGGGACAGCGCAAGAGACCCAGTACTTC. The rearrangement uses TRBV18 and TRBJ2-5; 7 nucleotides match TRBD1. Germline lookup yields CDR1 KGHSH and CDR2 LQKENI. The CDR3 is 16 amino acids. Trimming at V came to 1 base and at J to 2 bases, leaving 7 bases not matched to a gene. Supplemented by reference TRBV18 and TRBJ2-5, the full variable domain reads NAGVMQNPRHLVRRRGQEARLRCSPMKGHSHVYWYRQLPEEGLKFMVYLQKENIIDESGMPKERFSAEFPKEGPSILRIQQVVRGDSAAYFCASSPLSGTAQETQYFGPGTRLLVL.